The 18 T cell receptor beta chains in this list originate from one sample, sequenced in a study of blood T cells in healthy people across ages. A sample-barcoded 5' primer and a J-beta primer mix were used in a second PCR of roughly 7 to 12 cycles. TCRdb passed the 5' RACE reads through MiXCR, listing each CDR3 protein once. The sample includes approximately 700,000 distinct CDR3 sequences, about 30% of them seen just once. Sequencing was done on a sample of blood. Receptors originate from a woman of 80 years or more in good health.

This clonotype was seen repeatedly, ten times or more. The chain joins TRBV10-3 to TRBJ2-3; D is unresolved. The V gene lost 2 bases and the J gene lost 0 bases, with 15 bases spanning the gap. CDR1 is ENHRY and CDR2 is SYGVKD in the germline V gene. CDR3 length equals 17 residues. This CDR3 is CAISEGKGGASTDTQYF. DNA for the CDR3: TGTGCCATCAGTGAGGGGAAGGGCGGAGCTAGCACAGATACGCAGTATTTT.

This clonotype was seen once. The chain's CDR3 is CASSFTGTDFYGYTF. CDR3 DNA: TGTGCCAGCAGTTTTACCGGGACGGACTTCTATGGCTACACCTTC. The chain combines TRBV27 with TRBJ1-2, with D maybe TRBD1 (5 bases). Trimming left V 3 bases short and J 4 bases short, with 15 bases between. CDR3 length: 15 residues. CDR1 and CDR2 (germline): MNHEY, SMNVEV (reference sequence).

The chain combines TRBV28 with TRBJ1-1; no firm D call. Germline V gene data show CDR1 as MDHEN and CDR2 as SYDVKM. This CDR3 has 12 residues. Trimming cost V 1 base and J 8 bases, with 8 bases left between them. DNA of the CDR3: TGTGCCAGCAGTTTATCGTACGGCGAAGCTTTCTTT. Amino acid sequence: CASSLSYGEAFF.

Points on this clonotype: One end of the junction is discordant with germline, which a read error may explain. This chain links TRBV28 with TRBJ2-5; TRBD1 agrees at 7 bases. The CDR3 is 14 amino acids. Germline-derived CDR1 and CDR2 are MDHEN and SYDVKM. CDR3 sequence: CAGREQGRQETRYF. The DNA for the CDR3 is TGTGCCGGCAGGGAACAGGGGCGCCAAGAGACCCGGTACTTC. The full variable domain, in which reference TRBV28 and TRBJ2-5 provide the parts outside the CDR3, is DVKVTQSSRYLVKRTGEKVFLECVQDMDHENMFWYRQDPGLGLRLIYFSYDVKMKEKGDIPEGYSVSREKKERFSLILESASTNQTSMYLCAGREQGRQETRYFGPGTRLLVL.

The sample holds many counts of this clonotype. The rearrangement links TRBV5-1 to TRBJ2-1, with 12 bases lining up with TRBD1. Losses at the gene ends were 0 bases for V and 6 bases for J; bases not matched to a gene: 1. In germline, CDR1 is SGHRS, CDR2 YFSETQ. CDR3 length equals 15 residues. The DNA for the CDR3 is TGCGCCAGCAGCTTGGTGGGACAGGGGGCCAATGAGCAGTTCTTC. The encoded protein is CASSLVGQGANEQFF.

The chain carries TRBV4-3 and TRBJ2-3, with unresolved D. V lost 0 bases, J lost 1 base, and 14 bases lay in between. Germline-derived CDR1 and CDR2 are LGHNA and YSLEER. The CDR3 runs 17 residues. The CDR3 spells CASSQDLAILGTDTQYF. DNA of the CDR3: TGCGCCAGCAGCCAAGATCTGGCAATATTAGGCACAGATACGCAGTATTTT.

This clonotype has at least ten counts. The chain employs TRBV4-2 and TRBJ1-5; no clear D gene. The CDR3 is made up of 12 amino acids. Germline V lookup: CDR1 LGHNA, CDR2 YNFKEQ. V lost 0 bases, J lost 10 bases, and 7 bases lay in between. The CDR3 region has the DNA TGTGCCAGCAGCCAAGATACCTTTCCCCAGCATTTT. Protein: CASSQDTFPQHF.

The table lists this clonotype with many counts. CDR3: CASSPGGFYEQYF. The DNA of the CDR3 is TGTGCCAGCAGCCCAGGGGGCTTTTACGAGCAGTACTTC. The chain uses TRBV7-2 and TRBJ2-7; 8 bases agree with TRBD1. The CDR3 sequence is 13 residues long. Unmatched junction bases numbered 4, after V lost 5 bases and J lost 4 bases. Germline V gene sequence: CDR1 SGHTA, CDR2 FQGNSA.

This clonotype was seen at least ten times. This chain uses TRBV20-1 with TRBJ2-2; no clear D. Germline CDR1 is DFQATT and CDR2 is SNEGSKA (reference sequence). The CDR3 sequence is 11 residues long. The V and J ends lost 4 bases and 6 bases respectively, with 6 bases between them. The CDR3 region has the DNA TGCAGTGCTATCGGCCCCGGGGAGCTGTTTTTT. Residues: CSAIGPGELFF.

V gene TRBV20-1 combines with J gene TRBJ2-4; D is possibly TRBD2 (5 bases). The V end lost 5 bases, the J end lost 6 bases, and 20 bases lay between the germline ends. Looked up from germline, CDR1 is DFQATT and CDR2 is SNEGSKA (reference sequence). The CDR3 covers 15 residues. This CDR3 is CSAWVSLASRNIQYF. DNA for the CDR3: TGCAGTGCTTGGGTTTCGCTAGCAAGTAGAAACATTCAGTACTTC.

This clonotype was seen just once. CDR3 region: CASSVDGGSFEAFF. CDR3 bases: TGTGCCAGCAGCGTAGATGGGGGATCGTTTGAAGCTTTCTTT. This chain joins TRBV9 and TRBJ1-1, with D possibly TRBD1 on 5 matching bases. The CDR3 covers 14 residues. Germline V gene lookup returns CDR1 SGDLS and CDR2 YYNGEE. With 0 bases removed from V and 7 bases from J, the gap between germline ends came to 13 bases. The entire variable domain, with the rest obtained from reference TRBV9 and TRBJ1-1, is as follows: DSGVTQTPKHLITATGQRVTLRCSPRSGDLSVYWYQQSLDQGLQFLIQYYNGEERAKGNILERFSAQQFPDLHSELNLSSLELGDSALYFCASSVDGGSFEAFFGQGTRLTVV.

As to this clonotype: This may be a read error, as it is one base from a much larger clone. J is TRBJ2-1 and V is TRBV27, with TRBD2 identical over 7 bases. The CDR3 spans 19 residues. CDR1 is MNHEY, CDR2 SMNVEV, per germline (reference sequence). J gave up 13 bases and V 0 bases, and 24 bases lay outside the gene matches. CDR3 DNA sequence: TGTGCCAGCAGTTTATCGACGGCGGGGGATGACAGAGGCAGGGAGACCCAGTTCTTC. Encoded protein: CASSLSTAGDDRGRETQFF.

Details on this clonotype: It may be a read error: a sequence one base away is much more abundant. This chain uses TRBV6-1 with TRBJ1-1; D is uncertain. The V gene's germline CDR1 is MNHNS and CDR2 SASEGT. The CDR3 extends over 13 amino acids. Trimming removed 6 bases at V and 4 bases at J, with 12 bases between. In nucleotides, the CDR3 is TGTGCCAGCAGGGAATCAAAGGGCACTGAAGCTTTCTTT. It is translated as CASRESKGTEAFF.

Points on this clonotype: With a much larger clone just one base away, this may be a read error. This chain links TRBV29-1 with TRBJ2-5, with 12 nucleotides matching TRBD1. CDR1 and CDR2 from the germline V gene are SQVTM and ANQGSEA. Unmatched junction bases numbered 12, after V lost 0 bases and J lost 13 bases. The CDR3 length is 15 residues. DNA of the CDR3: TGCAGCGTTGAAGATGGGACAGGGGGCTGGAAGGGGCGGTACTTC. It is translated as CSVEDGTGGWKGRYF. Full variable domain (outside the CDR3, taken from reference TRBV29-1 and TRBJ2-5): SAVISQKPSRDICQRGTSLTIQCQVDSQVTMMFWYRQQPGQSLTLIATANQGSEATYESGFVIDKFPISRPNLTFSTLTVSNMSPEDSSIYLCSVEDGTGGWKGRYFGPGTRLLVL.

The table lists this clonotype with many counts. This may be a read error, as it is one base from a much larger clone. This chain joins TRBV21-1 and TRBJ2-7. TRBV21-1 is tagged as a pseudogene. This CDR3 has 11 residues. The CDR3 here is CASSAHYEQYF. The CDR3 bases are TGTGCCAGCAGCGCCCACTACGAGCAGTACTTC.

The chain links TRBV4-1 to TRBJ2-2, with TRBD2 matching over 15 bases. This CDR3 is built from 18 residues. CDR1 and CDR2 from the germline V gene are MGHRA and YSYEKL. Unmatched junction bases numbered 4, after V lost 3 bases and J lost 2 bases. The CDR3 sequence is CASSHGGLAGGNTGELFF. The DNA of the CDR3 is TGCGCCAGCAGCCATGGGGGACTAGCGGGGGGAAACACCGGGGAGCTGTTTTTT.

This clonotype turned up a few times. This sequence joins TRBV15 and TRBJ1-1; no clear D gene. The CDR3 totals 13 residues. From germline, CDR1 is LNHNV and CDR2 YYDKDF (reference sequence). Trimming left V 3 bases short and J 10 bases short, with 15 bases between. This CDR3 is CATSRVGTSAAFF. In DNA form, the CDR3 reads TGTGCCACCAGCAGGGTAGGCACCTCGGCAGCTTTCTTT.

Regarding this clonotype: One end of the junction is discordant with germline, which a read error may explain. The CDR3 is CASSAVGTGGSGANVRTF. DNA of the CDR3: TGTGCCAGCAGTGCCGTCGGGACAGGGGGATCTGGGGCCAACGTCCGGACTTTC. The chain uses TRBV6-1 and TRBJ2-6; 11 bases are a match to TRBD1. The length of the CDR3 is 18 residues. Germline V gene sequence: CDR1 MNHNS, CDR2 SASEGT.